These 29 T cell receptor beta chains were sequenced from one sample in a study of blood T cell repertoires in COVID-19. TCRdb keeps only in-frame clones here, not all; method: immunoSEQ multiplex PCR. Of more than 100,000 clones listed, 75% to 90% are singletons. The sample comprised peripheral blood. These receptors were collected from a man aged 40-49 years with acute or convalescent COVID-19.

This clone was picked up a small number of times. The chain employs TRBV7-9 and TRBJ1-1; the D is unclear. Trimming stripped 1 base from V and 2 bases from J, with 11 bases between. This CDR3 has 15 amino acids. CDR1 is SEHNR and CDR2 is FQNEAQ in the germline V gene (reference sequence). This chain's CDR3 is CASSLVSPLNTEAFF. CDR3 DNA: TGTGCCAGCAGCTTAGTATCTCCGTTAAACACTGAAGCTTTCTTT.

The V gene is TRBV5-1, the J gene TRBJ2-1; 12 bases align to TRBD2. CDR3 length: 16 amino acids. J lost 9 bases, V lost 3 bases, and 10 bases had no gene match. Germline lookup yields CDR1 SGHRS and CDR2 YFSETQ. In DNA, the CDR3 is TGCGCCAGCAGCTCGATACTAGCGGGAGGAGGAAGTGAGCAGTTCTTC. Amino acids: CASSSILAGGGSEQFF.

V and J are TRBV5-1 and TRBJ1-2; no reliable D call. The CDR3 runs 18 residues. CDR1 is SGHRS, CDR2 YFSETQ, per germline. The germline V and J ends were trimmed by 0 bases and 0 bases, with 18 bases remaining between them. The CDR3 reads CASSLGVGRSQANYGYTF. The CDR3 bases are TGCGCCAGCAGCTTGGGTGTAGGCAGGTCCCAAGCTAACTATGGCTACACCTTC. The variable domain in full, completed from reference TRBV5-1 and TRBJ1-2, reads KAGVTQTPRYLIKTRGQQVTLSCSPISGHRSVSWYQQTPGQGLQFLFEYFSETQRNKGNFPGRFSGRQFSNSRSEMNVSTLELGDSALYLCASSLGVGRSQANYGYTFGSGTRLTVV.

The chain links TRBV4-3 to TRBJ2-1; D perhaps matches TRBD2 (5 bases). The germline V and J ends were trimmed by 0 bases and 10 bases, with 10 bases remaining between them. Germline CDR1 reads LGHNA; CDR2 reads YSLEER. This CDR3 has 13 amino acids. The CDR3 sequence is CASSQDGGWEQFF. As DNA, the CDR3 is TGCGCCAGCAGCCAAGATGGAGGTTGGGAGCAGTTCTTC.

This chain uses TRBV15 with TRBJ2-7, with 7 bases lining up with TRBD2. The V and J ends lost 1 base and 3 bases, in that order; junction bases with no gene match: 3. Germline loops: CDR1 LNHNV, CDR2 YYDKDF (reference sequence). The CDR3 contains 14 residues. CDR3 in amino acids: CATSRAGGVYEQYF. The CDR3 bases are TGTGCCACCAGCAGAGCGGGAGGCGTCTACGAGCAGTACTTC.

The gene calls are TRBV4-1 and TRBJ2-7; TRBD1 might be the D (6 bases). Germline assignment: CDR1 MGHRA and CDR2 YSYEKL. The CDR3 has 19 amino acids. Trimming stripped 3 bases from V and 0 bases from J, with 24 bases between. The CDR3 spells CASSQQPTSGTLNSYEQYF. For the CDR3, the DNA is TGCGCCAGCAGCCAGCAACCTACCTCCGGGACACTAAACTCCTACGAGCAGTACTTC.

The CDR3 coding sequence is TGTGCCAGCAGCTTGACTCGGGGGACTGAAGCTTTCTTT. It is translated as CASSLTRGTEAFF. The chain carries TRBV5-8 and TRBJ1-1, with D tentatively TRBD1 (5 bases). Germline CDR1 and CDR2: SGHTS and YDEGEE. V gave up 1 base and J gave up 5 bases, with 9 bases separating them. The CDR3 has 13 amino acids.

The V call is TRBV12-3 or TRBV12-4, the J call TRBJ2-7; possible D gene TRBD2, 6 bases. The CDR3 is made up of 13 amino acids. The germline V and J ends were trimmed by 9 bases and 0 bases, with 12 bases remaining between them. The CDR3 bases are TGTGCCAGTAACGGGGGAAGCTCCTACGAGCAGTACTTC. This encodes CASNGGSSYEQYF.

This chain joins TRBV19 and TRBJ1-2; D is ambiguous. Trimming removed 4 bases at V and 6 bases at J, with 12 bases between. The CDR3 has 13 amino acids. Per germline, CDR1 LNHDA and CDR2 SQIVND (reference sequence). For the CDR3, the DNA is TGTGCCAGTAGTAGCCAGTCTGGGCATGGCTACACCTTC. Translated, it gives CASSSQSGHGYTF.

V and J are TRBV30 and TRBJ2-2; TRBD1 is a possible D gene (5 bases). There are 13 residues in the CDR3. From germline, CDR1 is GTSNPN and CDR2 SVGIG (reference sequence). V dropped 1 base and J dropped 7 bases, with 10 bases sitting between them. This CDR3 reads CAWSAGIGGELFF. The CDR3 DNA sequence: TGTGCCTGGAGTGCAGGGATAGGCGGGGAGCTGTTTTTT.

The V gene is TRBV14, the J gene TRBJ2-7; perhaps TRBD1 as D (5 bases). The V end lost 0 bases, the J end lost 6 bases, and 9 bases lay between the germline ends. Germline V gives CDR1 SGHDN, CDR2 FVKESK. The CDR3 sequence is 13 residues long. CDR3 amino acids: CASSQDPRAEQYF. The CDR3, as DNA: TGTGCCAGCAGCCAAGATCCCAGGGCCGAGCAGTACTTC.

This clone was detected once. The chain has TRBV27 and TRBJ2-7; 8 bases align to TRBD1. The ends lost 4 bases at V and 2 bases at J; junction bases unmatched: 7. Per the germline V gene, CDR1 is MNHEY and CDR2 is SMNVEV (reference sequence). The CDR3 has 15 amino acids. CDR3 nucleotides: TGTGCCAGCAGTTCCTTGACAGGGGATGCCTACGAGCAGTACTTC. It yields the protein CASSSLTGDAYEQYF.

This clone was seen a single time. The chain uses TRBV11-2 and TRBJ2-7; D unclear. The CDR3 is 14 residues long. The germline V gene has CDR1 SGHAT and CDR2 FQNNGV. V lost 5 bases, J lost 2 bases, and 13 bases lay in between. CDR3 protein: CASSPQRITYEQYF. The CDR3 bases are TGTGCCAGCAGCCCACAGAGAATAACCTACGAGCAGTACTTC.

The chain employs TRBV7-8 and TRBJ1-1; possibly TRBD1 for D (5 bases). The V end was cut by 2 bases, the J end by 6 bases, with 13 bases between. Germline V gene lookup returns CDR1 SGHVS and CDR2 FQNEAQ. The CDR3 contains 14 residues. The CDR3 protein is CASSLSGRVPEAFF. CDR3 sequence (DNA): TGTGCCAGCAGCTTAAGTGGCAGGGTCCCTGAAGCTTTCTTT.

The chain recombines TRBV7-2 with TRBJ2-7, with 7 bases fitting TRBD1. Trimming took 5 bases from V and 5 from J; bases not matched to a gene: 9. CDR3 length equals 14 residues. Germline V CDR1 and CDR2: SGHTA, FQGNSA. In nucleotides, the CDR3 is TGTGCCAGCAGCCCCGACAGGGTCGTTCACGAGCAGTACTTC. It is translated as CASSPDRVVHEQYF.

The chain has TRBV6-4 and TRBJ2-5, with a possible D match to TRBD2 (6 bases). The CDR3 is 13 amino acids. Trimming took 6 bases from V and 1 from J, leaving 9 bases between them. Germline CDR1 reads MRHNA; CDR2 reads SNTAGT. The CDR3 protein is CASSRDFQETQYF. CDR3 bases: TGTGCCAGCAGCCGGGACTTCCAAGAGACCCAGTACTTC.

This chain links TRBV9 with TRBJ2-1; the match to TRBD2 covers 7 bases. V lost 0 bases and J lost 2; bases outside the gene matches: 5. Germline-derived CDR1 and CDR2 are SGDLS and YYNGEE. This CDR3 region has 16 residues. CDR3 sequence: CASSVGGGSTYNEQFF. CDR3 in DNA: TGTGCCAGCAGCGTAGGTGGCGGGAGCACCTACAATGAGCAGTTCTTC.

The chain couples TRBV11-1 to TRBJ1-2; D is ambiguous. The length of the CDR3 is 11 residues. The germline V gene has CDR1 SGHAT and CDR2 FQDESV (reference sequence). V was pared by 5 bases and J by 2 bases, with 3 bases between. Here the CDR3 DNA reads TGTGCCAGCAGCGCGAACTATGGCTACACCTTC. Amino acid sequence: CASSANYGYTF. The variable domain in full, with the rest retrieved from reference TRBV11-1 and TRBJ1-2, is EAEVAQSPRYKITEKSQAVAFWCDPISGHATLYWYRQILGQGPELLVQFQDESVVDDSQLPKDRFSAERLKGVDSTLKIQPAELGDSAMYLCASSANYGYTFGSGTRLTVV.

Here the CDR3 reads CASSPGGQGMAEQFF. In nucleotides, the CDR3 is TGTGCCAGCAGCCCAGGGGGGCAGGGGATGGCTGAGCAGTTCTTC. V usage is TRBV6-5 and J usage is TRBJ2-1; D may be TRBD1 (7 bases). The CDR3 is 15 residues long. Trimming left V 6 bases short and J 9 bases short, with 21 bases between. Per the germline V gene, CDR1 is MNHEY and CDR2 is SVGAGI.

The rearrangement uses TRBV18 and TRBJ2-5; a possible D gene is TRBD1 (6 bases). Trimming cost V 6 bases and J 6 bases, with 20 bases left between them. Germline V CDR1 and CDR2: KGHSH, LQKENI. There are 15 residues in the CDR3. CDR3 bases: TGTGCCAGCTCGTTGGACACAGGGCTAGGGAAGACCCAGTACTTC. Translation: CASSLDTGLGKTQYF. Looking up the rest from reference TRBV18 and TRBJ2-5 gives the full variable domain: NAGVMQNPRHLVRRRGQEARLRCSPMKGHSHVYWYRQLPEEGLKFMVYLQKENIIDESGMPKERFSAEFPKEGPSILRIQQVVRGDSAAYFCASSLDTGLGKTQYFGPGTRLLVL.

This chain links TRBV2 with TRBJ2-3; D possibly corresponds to TRBD1 (5 bases). The V gene lost 1 base and the J gene lost 4 bases, with 12 bases spanning the gap. CDR3 length: 15 residues. Germline values: CDR1 SNHLY, CDR2 FYNNEI. The CDR3 DNA is TGTGCCAGCAGTGAAGATGCAGGGTTTTCAGATACGCAGTATTTT. Translated, it gives CASSEDAGFSDTQYF.

The gene calls are TRBV7-9 and TRBJ2-7; 8 positions agree with TRBD2. Germline V gives CDR1 SEHNR, CDR2 FQNEAQ (reference sequence). The V segment lost 5 bases and the J segment 4 bases; nucleotides outside the gene matches: 10. The CDR3 is made up of 15 amino acids. CDR3 bases: TGTGCCAGCAGCCCCCGGGGGGGCCCTGGGTACGAGCAGTACTTC. It encodes CASSPRGGPGYEQYF.

V and J are TRBV6-5 and TRBJ2-5; D is unclear. The CDR3 runs 14 residues. V was shortened by 6 bases and J by 3 bases, with 14 bases between the two germline ends. Per the germline V gene, CDR1 is MNHEY and CDR2 is SVGAGI. CDR3 sequence (DNA): TGTGCCAGCAGACTATCCGCCAACAAAGAGACCCAGTACTTC. This codes for CASRLSANKETQYF.

This clone was recorded only once. The CDR3 loop is CASSLGTGRNSPLHF. DNA for the CDR3: TGCGCCAGCAGCTTGGGGACAGGGAGAAATTCACCCCTCCACTTT. The rearrangement joins TRBV5-1 to TRBJ1-6; 8 bases match TRBD1. The germline gives CDR1 SGHRS, CDR2 YFSETQ. V was pared by 0 bases and J by 7 bases, with 3 bases of the junction left unmatched. CDR3 length: 15 residues.

The chain carries TRBV11-2 and TRBJ1-2; D may be TRBD1 (5 bases). V was shortened by 1 base and J by 4 bases, with 16 bases between the two germline ends. This CDR3 contains 16 residues. In germline, CDR1 is SGHAT, CDR2 FQNNGV. This chain's CDR3 is CASSLAGQGRIYGYTF. The CDR3 region has the DNA TGTGCCAGCAGCTTAGCCGGACAAGGGAGGATCTATGGCTACACCTTC. Together with reference TRBV11-2 and TRBJ1-2, the CDR3 gives the full variable domain: EAGVAQSPRYKIIEKRQSVAFWCNPISGHATLYWYQQILGQGPKLLIQFQNNGVVDDSQLPKDRFSAERLKGVDSTLKIQPAKLEDSAVYLCASSLAGQGRIYGYTFGSGTRLTVV.

The chain uses TRBV5-1 and TRBJ1-1, with a possible D match to TRBD1 (5 bases). The CDR3 covers 13 residues. The V end was cut by 7 bases, the J end by 3 bases, with 13 bases between. CDR1 and CDR2 from the germline V gene are SGHRS and YFSETQ. In DNA form, the CDR3 reads TGCGCCAGCGGGGGGGATTTGGACACTGAAGCTTTCTTT. This gives the protein CASGGDLDTEAFF.

This clone is a singleton in its sample. CDR3 loop: CASSWTGANTEAFF. CDR3 nucleotides: TGTGCCAGCAGCTGGACAGGGGCTAACACTGAAGCTTTCTTT. The chain recombines TRBV7-8 with TRBJ1-1; 9 nucleotides match TRBD1. Germline CDR1 and CDR2: SGHVS and FQNEAQ. After removal of 4 bases from V and 2 bases from J, the junction contained 2 bases not matched to a gene. CDR3 length equals 14 residues.

V and J are TRBV3-1 (or the pseudogene TRBV3-2) and TRBJ2-1, with D unclear. Per the germline V gene, CDR1 is LGHDT and CDR2 is YNNKEL (reference sequence). Trimming removed 4 bases at V and 8 bases at J, with 15 bases between. CDR3 size: 14 residues. This CDR3 reads CASSPPGAPDEQFF. The CDR3 region has the DNA TGTGCCAGCAGCCCGCCTGGTGCGCCTGATGAGCAGTTCTTC.

The rearrangement joins TRBV7-9 to TRBJ1-1; D possibly corresponds to TRBD1 (5 bases). Trimming cost V 3 bases and J 4 bases, with 12 bases left between them. The CDR3 extends over 14 amino acids. Germline CDR1 SEHNR, CDR2 FQNEAQ (reference sequence). CDR3 sequence: CASSLRGEGTEAFF. The CDR3 DNA is TGTGCCAGCAGCTTGCGGGGGGAAGGCACTGAAGCTTTCTTT.